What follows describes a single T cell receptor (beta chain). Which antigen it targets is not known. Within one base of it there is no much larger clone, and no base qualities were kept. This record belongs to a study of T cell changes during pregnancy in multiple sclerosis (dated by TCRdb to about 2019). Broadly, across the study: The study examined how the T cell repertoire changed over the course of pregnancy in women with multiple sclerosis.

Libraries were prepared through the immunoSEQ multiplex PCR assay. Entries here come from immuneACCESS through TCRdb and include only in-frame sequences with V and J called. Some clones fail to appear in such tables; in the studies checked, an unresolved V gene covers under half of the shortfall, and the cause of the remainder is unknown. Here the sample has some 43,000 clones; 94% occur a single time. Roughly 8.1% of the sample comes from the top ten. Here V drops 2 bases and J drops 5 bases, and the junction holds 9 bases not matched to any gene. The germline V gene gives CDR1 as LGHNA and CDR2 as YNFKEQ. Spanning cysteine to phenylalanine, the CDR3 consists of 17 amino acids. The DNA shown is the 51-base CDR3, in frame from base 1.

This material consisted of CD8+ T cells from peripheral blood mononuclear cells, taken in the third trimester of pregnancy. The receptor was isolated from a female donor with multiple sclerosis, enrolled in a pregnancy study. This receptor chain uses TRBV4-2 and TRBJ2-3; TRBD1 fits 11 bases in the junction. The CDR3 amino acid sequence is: CASSQILDRGLGDTQYF. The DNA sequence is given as TGTGCCAGCAGCCAAATCCTGGACAGGGGGCTGGGAGATACGCAGTATTTT.